This TCR beta chain originates from a study of blood T cell repertoires in COVID-19. Between the trimmed V and J ends, which lost 2 bases and 5 bases, there was a span of 14 bases. Germline loops: CDR1 MDHEN, CDR2 SYDVKM. The CDR3 sequence is 15 residues long. Data came from immunoSEQ multiplex PCR; TCRdb stores just in-frame clones and leaves some out. The profile covers about 270,000 clones, with more than 80% appearing a single time and over 4% taken by the ten largest. Input material: PBMCs or T cells enriched from blood (not recorded which). The J gene is TRBJ2-3, the V gene TRBV28; D might be TRBD1 (6 bases). This clonotype was obtained from a woman aged 25 to 39 with acute COVID-19. Written as DNA, the CDR3 is TGTGCCAGCAGTTTAGCCACAGGGACGAGAGATACGCAGTATTTT. Its protein product is CASSLATGTRDTQYF.